These 18 T cell receptor beta chains came from one sample sequenced in a study of T cell repertoires in cytomegalovirus infection. MiXCR was run by TCRdb on the reads, yielding one entry per CDR3 protein. The table has hundreds of thousands of distinct CDR3 sequences, around 24% seen once. Sequenced: CD8+ T cells from PBMCs. Every receptor here comes from a human donor in good health (CMV status not recorded). Some clones in this sample may be carry-over from other donors' samples.

The chain recombines TRBV19 with TRBJ2-1; TRBD1 matches 9 bases. The CDR3 consists of 13 residues. Trimming at V came to 4 bases and at J to 9 bases, leaving 4 bases not matched to a gene. Germline V CDR1 and CDR2: LNHDA, SQIVND (reference sequence). The CDR3 sequence is CASSKQGAGEQFF. CDR3 coding DNA: TGTGCCAGTAGTAAACAGGGGGCAGGTGAGCAGTTCTTC.

The CDR3 DNA reads TGTGCTAGTGGTTCCAACAGGGGCAATGAGCAGTTCTTC. It encodes CASGSNRGNEQFF. The J gene is TRBJ2-1, the V gene TRBV12-5; TRBD1 matches at 7 bases. The CDR3 is made up of 13 amino acids. The J segment lost 6 bases and the V segment lost 4 bases, leaving 3 bases of the junction unmatched. Germline-derived CDR1 and CDR2 are LGHNT and FRNRAP. The whole variable domain, filled in from reference TRBV12-5 and TRBJ2-1, reads DARVTQTPRHKVTEMGQEVTMRCQPILGHNTVFWYRQTMMQGLELLAYFRNRAPLDDSGMPKDRFSAEMPDATLATLKIQPSEPRDSAVYFCASGSNRGNEQFFGPGTRLTVL.

The V and J genes are TRBV12-3 or TRBV12-4 and TRBJ2-3, with TRBD2 as a possible D gene (7 bases). Trimming took 3 bases from V and 0 from J, leaving 13 bases between them. The CDR3 has 16 residues. In DNA form, the CDR3 reads TGTGCCAGCAGTTTGTTCCGGGGGGCTAGCACAGATACGCAGTATTTT. Amino acids: CASSLFRGASTDTQYF.

This chain links TRBV2 with TRBJ1-5, with a weak D call TRBD1 (5 bases). Trimming removed 7 bases at V and 0 bases at J, with 13 bases between. Germline CDR1 and CDR2: SNHLY and FYNNEI. The CDR3 runs 15 residues. CDR3 bases: TGTGCCAGCACCTGGGACCTCGATAGCAATCAGCCCCAGCATTTT. It is translated as CASTWDLDSNQPQHF.

Comments on this clonotype: The junction does not match germline at one end; this may be a read error. The chain employs TRBV6-5 and TRBJ2-7; 8 bases match TRBD1. The CDR3 extends over 15 amino acids. CDR1 MNHEY and CDR2 SVGAGI come from the germline V gene. The CDR3 DNA reads TGTGCCAGCAGTCCTTATGGGGCAGGGGGCTACGAGCAATACTTC. It yields the protein CASSPYGAGGYEQYF.

The rearrangement links TRBV24-1 to TRBJ2-2, with TRBD1 matching over 8 bases. The CDR3 totals 15 residues. With 2 bases clipped from V and 4 bases from J, the junction kept 2 bases outside the gene matches. Germline loops: CDR1 KGHDR, CDR2 SFDVKD. CDR3 sequence: CATSDSDRATGELFF. CDR3 in DNA: TGTGCCACCAGTGATTCGGACAGGGCCACCGGGGAGCTGTTTTTT.

This clonotype was recorded a few times. The chain couples TRBV6-6 to TRBJ2-1; D is undetermined. Looked up from germline, CDR1 is MNHNY and CDR2 is SVGAGI (reference sequence). This CDR3 has 13 residues. V shed 8 bases and J shed 0 bases, with 8 bases lying between them. This CDR3 is CASDPSSYNEQFF. DNA of the CDR3: TGTGCCAGCGACCCGAGCTCCTACAATGAGCAGTTCTTC.

This clonotype came up many times. The chain uses TRBV4-2 and TRBJ2-3, with D perhaps TRBD2 (5 bases). Germline CDR1 reads LGHNA; CDR2 reads YNFKEQ. Trimming removed 0 bases at V and 6 bases at J, with 13 bases between. CDR3 length: 15 residues. This CDR3 reads CASSQDRESGDTQYF. CDR3 nucleotide sequence: TGTGCCAGCAGCCAAGATCGGGAATCGGGGGATACGCAGTATTTT.

The chain employs TRBV27 and TRBJ2-3, with 7 bases lining up with TRBD1. The CDR3 covers 14 residues. CDR1 is MNHEY and CDR2 is SMNVEV in the germline V gene (reference sequence). Trimming took 6 bases from V and 1 from J; bases not matched to a gene: 4. This CDR3 is CASSWDSRTDTQYF. For the CDR3, the DNA is TGTGCCAGCAGCTGGGACAGCCGCACAGATACGCAGTATTTT.

This chain links TRBV6-2 or TRBV6-3 with TRBJ2-7; 7 bases agree with TRBD1. The CDR3 loop spans 14 amino acids. Germline loops: CDR1 MNHEY, CDR2 SVGEGT. V lost 6 bases and J lost 3; bases outside the gene matches: 8. The CDR3 region is CASSGPGQHYEQYV. CDR3 DNA sequence: TGTGCCAGCAGCGGACCGGGACAGCACTACGAGCAGTACGTC.

The chain carries TRBV28 and TRBJ2-5; 10 nucleotides line up with TRBD1. This CDR3 comprises 16 residues. Germline V gene lookup returns CDR1 MDHEN and CDR2 SYDVKM. V lost 5 bases to trimming and J lost 7 bases; unmatched junction nucleotides: 13. CDR3 in DNA: TGTGCCAGCAGTCCCCCCGGACAGGGGGTGGTTGGGACCCAGTACTTC. Translating it yields CASSPPGQGVVGTQYF. Looking up the rest from reference TRBV28 and TRBJ2-5 gives the full variable domain: DVKVTQSSRYLVKRTGEKVFLECVQDMDHENMFWYRQDPGLGLRLIYFSYDVKMKEKGDIPEGYSVSREKKERFSLILESASTNQTSMYLCASSPPGQGVVGTQYFGPGTRLLVL.

The table lists this clonotype with a few counts. The gene calls are TRBV24-1 and TRBJ2-1, with TRBD1 as a possible D gene (6 bases). V was pared by 7 bases and J by 5 bases, with 14 bases between. Germline lookup yields CDR1 KGHDR and CDR2 SFDVKD. The CDR3 runs to 14 residues. CDR3 DNA: TGTGCCACCAGCCCCCAGGGGTCCCACAATGAGCAGTTCTTC. Amino acids: CATSPQGSHNEQFF.

This clonotype was counted a single time. V is TRBV14 and J is TRBJ1-1; 7 bases align to TRBD1. Per germline, CDR1 SGHDN and CDR2 FVKESK. The CDR3 has 14 amino acids. The ends lost 3 bases at V and 8 bases at J; junction bases unmatched: 9. The chain's CDR3 is CASSHRTGDREAFF. For the CDR3, the DNA is TGTGCCAGCAGCCACCGGACAGGCGACAGGGAAGCTTTCTTT.

This chain connects TRBV7-3 to TRBJ2-1, with 8 bases identical to TRBD2. Germline trimming cut 5 bases from V and 5 bases from J; bases unmatched to any gene: 8. Germline V gene data show CDR1 as SGHTA and CDR2 as FQGTGA. The CDR3 runs to 15 residues. In DNA form, the CDR3 reads TGTGCCAGCAGCCACACCGGGGGGGCCAACAATGAGCAGTTCTTC. This gives the protein CASSHTGGANNEQFF.

This clonotype has just a few counts. The chain employs TRBV11-2 and TRBJ2-7; D may be TRBD2 (6 bases). The germline V gene has CDR1 SGHAT and CDR2 FQNNGV. Trimming took off 0 bases at V and 6 bases at J, with 9 bases between the two ends. The CDR3 totals 13 residues. CDR3 loop: CASSLDWGGEQYF. The DNA of the CDR3 is TGTGCCAGCAGCTTAGATTGGGGAGGCGAGCAGTACTTC.

Remarks on this clonotype: The junction departs from the called germline gene at one end, perhaps through a read error. The chain carries TRBV14 and TRBJ1-2; D is possibly TRBD1 (5 bases). The CDR3 has 9 amino acids. Looked up from germline, CDR1 is SGHDN and CDR2 is FVKESK. In nucleotides, the CDR3 is TGTGCCAGCCCCAGAGGGGACTCCTTC. This sequence encodes CASPRGDSF.

This clonotype was seen more than once but under ten times. The chain is built from TRBV20-1 and TRBJ1-6; D gene ambiguous. V was cut by 5 bases and J by 0 bases, with 14 bases left in between. CDR1 and CDR2 (germline): DFQATT, SNEGSKA (reference sequence). The length of the CDR3 is 16 residues. Here the CDR3 reads CSALDLKSSYNSPLHF. The CDR3 DNA reads as TGCAGTGCTCTTGACCTGAAAAGCTCCTATAATTCACCCCTCCACTTT.

The genes are TRBV29-1 and TRBJ2-7; 7 bases are a match to TRBD1. The CDR3 length is 15 residues. Trimming cost V 0 bases and J 2 bases; bases outside gene matches: 7. The germline CDR1 and CDR2 sequences are SQVTM and ANQGSEA. The CDR3 loop is CSVEDTGQFPYEQYF. The CDR3 bases are TGCAGCGTTGAAGACACGGGACAGTTCCCCTACGAGCAGTACTTC.